This T cell receptor (beta chain) was captured in a study of T cells in Graves' hyperthyroidism and ophthalmopathy. This clonotype occurred a few times. The target antigen is unknown. Study outcomes and limitations: Most expanded thyroid clonotypes above 0.001 also appeared in blood. Patients with ophthalmopathy were separated from those with stable hyperthyroidism by a 13 V-J model.

Amplification yielded TCR beta CDR3 regions, with RNA transcripts as the source. Initially, a first-round RT-PCR of the TCR CDR3 employed the HTBI primer set. From the multiplex PCR reads, TCRdb called clonotypes with MiXCR, one entry per CDR3 protein. The sample lists more than 500,000 distinct CDR3 sequences, about 45% occurring once. The CDR3 has 15 amino acids. V dropped 6 bases and J dropped 1; count of bases not matched to a gene: 6. Germline V CDR1 and CDR2: SNHLY, FYNNEI. Pregnant or lactating patients were excluded, as were those with uncontrolled infection or other autoimmune disease. The study based diagnoses on clinical symptoms, serum thyroxine and TRAb, thyroid ultrasound and orbital computed tomography.

The rearrangement uses TRBV2 and TRBJ2-5, with 9 bases matching TRBD2. The sequence came from an adult woman with Graves' disease, either hyperthyroidism or ophthalmopathy (not recorded which). The sequencing input was peripheral blood or thyroid tissue (not recorded which). CDR3 in DNA: TGTGCCAGCAGGAACGGACTAGCGACCCAAGAGACCCAGTACTTC. This sequence encodes CASRNGLATQETQYF.